The present T cell receptor (beta chain) was sequenced within a study of cytomegalovirus exposure and HLA in healthy donors (dated by TCRdb to 2016 to 2017). As for the study more broadly: An earlier analysis of approximately 640 of the donors reported 276 Gb of sequence data and some 100 million unique TCR beta sequences from around 200 million T cells. Among about 370 genotyped donors of the cohort, an average of approximately 240,000 unique TCR beta nucleotide sequences was sequenced per donor, of which about 19% were non-productive. Using immunosequencing, the study profiled T cell repertoires from roughly 650 subjects and related those repertoires to cytomegalovirus serostatus. Typing coverage differed by locus: A, B, C, DRB1 and DQB1 were typed in roughly 620-640 donors, DQA1 in 522, DPA1 in around 610, and DPB1 in 400 to 480. A later genetic analysis used genome-wide SNP genotypes for about three fifths of the 666 donors, treating that subset as a discovery cohort. In an earlier analysis of 500 to 650 of the donors, high-throughput TCR beta sequencing was used to judge whether each TCR beta V gene segment behaved as functional or pseudogenic. Four or five DR-DQ haplotypes were treated as single units for association and clustering because of strong linkage in the cohort. All discovery cohort repertoires had been generated on a single sequencing platform. A later analysis re-analyzed previously published TCR beta repertoires from 660 or so donors and added high-resolution HLA genotyping to study TCR occurrence patterns. The study aimed to test whether signatures of past pathogen exposure could be identified by cataloging public T cell receptors. Besides the first cohort of hundreds of subjects, a separate validation cohort made up of roughly 120 different subjects was used. Donor age, sex, ethnicity and CMV serostatus were compiled alongside the repertoire data. The genetic ancestry cluster associated with self-reported Caucasian donors included 80% to 90% of the 398 genotyped donors. In the later analysis, no new phenotypic data were used to find candidate immune exposures; instead, reliance was placed on TCR beta sequences and their occurrence across donors. To predict cytomegalovirus infection status, the study combined high-throughput TCR immunosequencing, statistical association of individual TCRs with disease status, and machine learning. About 280 gigabases of sequencing data and around 88 million unique TCR sequences made up an early release that covered under 750 HLA-typed donors. Both class I and class II loci were covered by HLA typing, at four-digit resolution. Beyond this particular receptor, the publication reports: Most TCR sequences were observed very rarely across donors, whereas some public TCRs were present in many individuals. A further reported finding was that TCR beta sequences accurately predicted the HLA-A and HLA-B alleles for most subjects in the first cohort. For the cohort, immune exposure information was limited to CMV serostatus. A later analysis reported that several top co-occurrence clusters appeared linked to parvovirus B19, influenza, CMV and Epstein-Barr virus. The presence/absence analyses assumed that sequencing depth was roughly uniform across donors, and that assumption may not be true. In this cohort, only TCR beta chains were sequenced, and detectable features were limited by the absence of alpha or paired-chain data. A cluster of highly shared sequence variants was judged likely to represent a technical artifact of the sequencing pipeline. The classifier was reported to diagnose cytomegalovirus status with high specificity and sensitivity in both the original and validation cohorts. Broadly in line with IMGT annotations, most TCR beta V segments showed up in productive rearrangements about 87% or about 30% of the time in an earlier analysis of around 550 of the donors. Compared with the approximately 710-donor mean, donors in an Asian-associated ancestry cluster had fewer N-insertions in productive TCRs, according to a later genetic analysis. Because some donors lacked HLA typing at each locus, the association tests relied only on the typed subset. Specific HLA alleles were associated with 16,951 TCR beta sequences at a false discovery rate of 0.05 in a later analysis. Because counts were too low, some 16 rarely observed V segments, including chromosome 9 orphons, were excluded from the earlier analysis of 587 of the donors. Because the 87-base-pair reads could not distinguish some IMGT-functional V segments, including TRBV6-2 and TRBV6-3, those segments were excluded. In a later analysis, TCR association rates were found to vary across HLA loci, with the most associated TCRs seen for DRB1 alleles and the fewest for HLA-C alleles. A later genetic analysis associated a missense DCLRE1C variant with V-gene and J-gene trimming of TCR beta chains, and an independent cohort replicated the association. When HLA alleles, especially DR and DQ, strongly co-occurred, attributing TCR associations to individual alleles was difficult. Correlated functional status among segregating V segments might be attributable to linkage disequilibrium, but an unknown experimental factor could not be ruled out. Most CMV-associated TCR beta chains appeared to be HLA-restricted in a later analysis, and the HLA associations seemed to be driven largely by CMV exposure. According to the authors, the approach could potentially be generalized to other disease states and immunological phenotypes. In vitro tests confirmed that a few of the cytomegalovirus-associated TCR beta chains recognize cytomegalovirus antigens. In a later analysis, HLA-associated TCR beta chains showed more clonal expansion and lower generation probabilities than non-associated chains that were equally common. The study listed 164 TCR beta chains as associated with cytomegalovirus.

Worth noting for this clone: Its antigen is still unknown. Base quality data are lacking; no much larger clone is found one base away.

Spanning cysteine to phenylalanine, the CDR3 consists of 15 amino acids. Of the read, only the CDR3 DNA is kept; its 45 bases are in frame from base 1. The V end loses 5 bases and the J end loses 10 bases, and a stretch of 18 bases separates them. In the germline V gene, CDR1 corresponds to SGHVS and CDR2 to FQNEAQ. The cohort consisted of approximately 670 healthy bone marrow donors. At the time of sampling, all cohort members were nominally healthy, though unrecorded immune exposures were likely present. The donor tested CMV seronegative, placing the donor among the 350 to 400 seronegative members of the cohort. A peripheral blood sample was collected from each donor, and TCR beta sequencing was performed on peripheral blood mononuclear cells. Genomic DNA was extracted from the blood cell samples with the Qiagen DNeasy Blood Extraction Kit. The library was generated by the immunoSEQ multiplex PCR assay. For the multiplex PCR, a mixture combining 60 forward primers for TCR Vbeta segments and 13 reverse primers for TCR Jbeta segments was used. The CDR3 region of rearranged TCR beta genes was amplified from genomic DNA with a multiplex PCR assay. The Illumina HiSeq System was used to sequence the amplified TCR beta libraries as 87-base-pair reads. Processing in the source paper ran as follows. A later analysis tallied tens of millions of unique TCR beta chains across the 666 repertoires, and about 10 million of those chains were shared by two or more donors. Raw reads were error-corrected and collapsed into unique sequences by a nearest-neighbor algorithm in which closely related sequences were merged to remove PCR and sequencing errors. To assign V, D and J gene segments, CDR3 sequences were aligned to IMGT reference sequences. For a sequence to be retained, a match of at least six nucleotides to both a V gene segment and a J gene segment was required. Rearrangements were called productive when the CDR3 lacked stop codons and stayed in frame with V and J; all others were non-productive. CDR3 was defined by IMGT convention, running from the second conserved V-encoded cysteine to the conserved J-encoded phenylalanine. The earlier analysis of a few hundred of the donors excluded any sequence lacking an unambiguous match to a single V gene segment. In an earlier analysis of a few hundred of the donors, V segments were called functional above 56.7% productive rearrangements and were called segregating when the between-donor standard deviation exceeded 5%. To diagnose cytomegalovirus status from the catalog of TCR beta chain sequences, a statistical classification framework was built. V and J gene assignment, in a later analysis, came from comparing TCR nucleotide sequences with IMGT/GENE-DB human TR gene sequences. The TCRdist pipeline was used in a later analysis to assign CDR3 sequences and most-parsimonious VDJ recombination scenarios. In a later analysis, each TCR beta chain was defined by its CDR3 amino acid sequence together with its V-gene family, and reads without a unique V-gene family were excluded. In a later analysis, several hundred highly shared, low-generation-probability nucleotide sequences were removed to address suspected cross-contamination and a sequencing artifact. For each public chain, a later analysis derived a clonal expansion index from normalized ranks of inferred template counts within each repertoire. In a later analysis, generation probabilities were computed using a VDJ recombination model fitted to out-of-frame rearrangements, and the results were checked against IGoR. In a later analysis, hypergeometric tests were used to score TCR-TCR, TCR-HLA and TCR-CMV co-occurrence, with a repertoire-size bias correction applied to TCR pairs. A later analysis estimated false discovery rates by permuting HLA or CMV assignments 20 times. In a later analysis, co-occurring TCRs were grouped using DBSCAN, with TCRdist sequence similarity added in when clustering inside HLA-allele-positive subsets. Repertoires with fewer than 30,000 or more than 120,000 public chains, plus five repertoires with anomalous nucleotide sharing, were excluded from co-occurrence clustering. TCRdb took this table from immuneACCESS and kept in-frame rearrangements with V and J called. Such tables lack part of the clones; where checked against another copy, unresolved V genes explain under half of the gap, and the rest is unexplained. The V and J calls and clone size come from that table; D and trimming were worked out from the DNA. The sample table lists roughly 160,000 clones, roughly 88% of them with a count of one. Of the sample, 0.95% to 1.5% falls within the top ten clones.

The origin of this receptor is a boy younger than 10 in good health and CMV-seronegative. Sequences were obtained from PBMCs. In this chain, TRBV7-8 is recombined with TRBJ1-6; TRBD1 is a weak D gene call, 6 bases matching. The nucleotide sequence reads TGTGCCAGCAGCCCCGTGCTGGACAGACTCTCACCCCTCCACTTT. This yields the protein CASSPVLDRLSPLHF.